These T cell receptor beta chains were read from a single sample in a study of T cells of healthy individuals. TCRdb re-analysed the 5' RACE reads in MiXCR, keeping a single row per CDR3 protein. The data show tens of thousands of distinct CDR3 sequences, roughly 15% seen once. The source is a human donor in good health. Each CDR3 is given with its conserved first and last residue.

CDR3 protein,V gene,J gene
CASSYSLAGSSYNEQFF,TRBV6-2/TRBV6-3,TRBJ2-1
CATSDQLAGGPRSYNEQFF,TRBV24-1,TRBJ2-1
CASTSQGLRTDTQYF,TRBV6-2/TRBV6-3,TRBJ2-3
CASSLVSGLNEKLFF,TRBV5-1,TRBJ1-4
CASSVDLRFITDTQYF,TRBV9,TRBJ2-3
CAISDDPGTYNEQFF,TRBV10-3,TRBJ2-1
CASSRGRSLEYSF,TRBV19,TRBJ1-2
CASSLSAVQETQYF,TRBV7-8,TRBJ2-5
CASSSGGTGPGYGYTF,TRBV5-1,TRBJ1-2
CASRAQVEGNQPQHF,TRBV6-6,TRBJ1-5
CASSPGGVTNEKLFF,TRBV7-2,TRBJ1-4
CSAGHESNTEAFF,TRBV20-1,TRBJ1-1
CSARATADSGNTIYF,TRBV20-1,TRBJ1-3
CASSLRAGDEQFF,TRBV11-3,TRBJ2-1